One and the same sample provided the 27 T cell receptor beta chains below, sequenced in a study of shared T cell receptors in the human thymus. The table came from immunoSEQ multiplex PCR; TCRdb's copy has only in-frame clones and leaves some out. This table holds 550,000 to 800,000 clones, 70% to 90% found once. The same specimen was also included in a second study, on human thymus T cells.

Sequencing was done on a sample of thymocytes. These receptors all stem from a girl in the first two years of life with a congenital heart defect.

The V call is TRBV5-4, the J call TRBJ1-6; 7 bases align to TRBD1. This CDR3 is built from 20 residues. Germline CDR1 reads SGHNT; CDR2 reads YYREEE (reference sequence). After removal of 3 bases from V and 4 bases from J, the junction contained 19 bases not matched to a gene. The CDR3: CASSSPRPSGQPHYNSPLHF. As DNA, the CDR3 is TGTGCCAGCAGCTCCCCTCGCCCCTCGGGACAGCCGCATTATAATTCACCCCTCCACTTT.

In this sample, this clone turned up a few times. The V and J genes are TRBV5-8 and TRBJ1-5; D ambiguous. Germline CDR1 and CDR2: SGHTS and YDEGEE. Trimming removed 3 bases from V and 4 bases from J, with 14 bases in between. The CDR3 runs to 15 residues. The DNA of the CDR3 is TGTGCCAGCAGCTCCCATGCGGCTCGTAATCAGCCCCAGCATTTT. Its protein product is CASSSHAARNQPQHF.

The chain is built from TRBV5-6 and TRBJ2-1; D might be TRBD2 (5 bases). Trimming took 4 bases from V and 4 from J, leaving 18 bases between them. Per germline, CDR1 SGHDT and CDR2 YYEEEE. CDR3 length equals 16 residues. The CDR3 here is CASSPSRRPRYNEQFF. For the CDR3, the DNA is TGTGCCAGCAGCCCTTCCCGGAGGCCGCGTTACAATGAGCAGTTCTTC.

The rearrangement uses TRBV9 and TRBJ1-2; D is unresolved. CDR1 SGDLS and CDR2 YYNGEE come from the germline V gene. This CDR3 spans 14 amino acids. V was clipped by 3 bases and J by 8 bases, with 17 bases between them. CDR3 loop: CASSANPIGVGYTF. The CDR3 DNA sequence: TGTGCCAGCAGCGCCAACCCAATAGGAGTGGGCTACACCTTC.

The chain uses TRBV6-5 and TRBJ1-6; no definite D call. Looked up from germline, CDR1 is MNHEY and CDR2 is SVGAGI. This CDR3 has 13 amino acids. Trimming removed 2 bases at V and 9 bases at J, with 8 bases between. The DNA of the CDR3 is TGTGCCAGCAGTTACGAGGGTCTTTCACCCCTCCACTTT. Translated: CASSYEGLSPLHF.

The CDR3 protein is CASSFGQSSYEQYF. CDR3 DNA: TGTGCCAGCAGCTTCGGACAGAGCTCCTACGAGCAGTACTTC. The rearrangement joins TRBV7-9 to TRBJ2-7, with a weak D call TRBD1 (6 bases). This CDR3 contains 14 residues. The V and J ends lost 3 bases and 0 bases respectively, with 9 bases between them. In germline, CDR1 is SEHNR, CDR2 FQNEAQ (reference sequence).

The V gene is TRBV19, the J gene TRBJ1-2, with D unresolved. Trimming cost V 3 bases and J 7 bases, with 18 bases left between them. The CDR3 extends over 15 amino acids. Germline loops: CDR1 LNHDA, CDR2 SQIVND (reference sequence). The CDR3 DNA sequence: TGTGCCAGTAGTATTCATCGAGGGCCACCGGGTGGCTACACCTTC. This sequence encodes CASSIHRGPPGGYTF. The full variable domain, in which reference TRBV19 and TRBJ1-2 provide the parts outside the CDR3, is DGGITQSPKYLFRKEGQNVTLSCEQNLNHDAMYWYRQDPGQGLRLIYYSQIVNDFQKGDIAEGYSVSREKKESFPLTVTSAQKNPTAFYLCASSIHRGPPGGYTFGSGTRLTVV.

This clone was detected once. The chain links TRBV19 to TRBJ1-1; D is unclear. The germline V and J ends were trimmed by 5 bases and 3 bases, with 19 bases remaining between them. The CDR3 covers 16 residues. Germline values: CDR1 LNHDA, CDR2 SQIVND (reference sequence). CDR3 residues: CASSGPGEGGDTEAFF. DNA for the CDR3: TGTGCCAGTAGTGGGCCGGGAGAGGGTGGGGACACTGAAGCTTTCTTT.

J is TRBJ2-5 and V is TRBV25-1; D is perhaps TRBD2 (6 bases). Germline V gives CDR1 MGHDK, CDR2 SYGVNS. The CDR3 has 15 amino acids. V lost 5 bases and J lost 5, with 18 bases in between. CDR3 sequence reads: CASSLAGRPGETQYF. The DNA of the CDR3 is TGTGCCAGCAGTCTGGCGGGGAGGCCCGGGGAGACCCAGTACTTC.

The V and J genes are TRBV4-3 and TRBJ2-7; D not certain. This CDR3 spans 15 amino acids. Germline CDR1 and CDR2: LGHNA and YSLEER. V dropped 1 base and J dropped 3 bases, with 13 bases sitting between them. The chain's CDR3 is CASSQGAVEVYEQYF. The CDR3, as DNA: TGCGCCAGCAGCCAAGGTGCGGTAGAGGTCTACGAGCAGTACTTC.

V gene TRBV25-1 combines with J gene TRBJ2-7; possible D gene TRBD1, 5 bases. The germline V and J ends were trimmed by 3 bases and 6 bases, with 12 bases remaining between them. CDR1 and CDR2 from the germline V gene are MGHDK and SYGVNS. This CDR3 region has 13 residues. The CDR3 DNA reads as TGTGCCAGCAGTGAGTCGCAGGGTTCCGAGCAGTACTTC. Translation: CASSESQGSEQYF.

This clone is a singleton in its sample. The rearrangement joins TRBV28 to TRBJ2-7, with 9 bases matching TRBD1. The J segment lost 3 bases and the V segment lost 7 bases, leaving 22 bases of the junction unmatched. Germline V gene lookup returns CDR1 MDHEN and CDR2 SYDVKM. The length of the CDR3 is 19 residues. CDR3 region: CASTVPDRGRLGEHYEQYF. In nucleotides, the CDR3 is TGTGCCAGCACCGTTCCTGACAGGGGGAGATTGGGAGAACACTACGAGCAGTACTTC.

This chain links TRBV19 with TRBJ1-1, with no clear D. CDR3 length: 14 amino acids. Trimming cost V 5 bases and J 9 bases, with 19 bases left between them. CDR1 LNHDA and CDR2 SQIVND come from the germline V gene (reference sequence). The CDR3, as DNA: TGTGCCAGTAGTCTCCGAGCGTCGAGGTCCCAAGCTTTCTTT. Residues: CASSLRASRSQAFF.

This chain joins TRBV5-6 and TRBJ2-3; TRBD2 is a possible D gene (6 bases). Trimming left V 0 bases short and J 2 bases short, with 13 bases between. Germline V gives CDR1 SGHDT, CDR2 YYEEEE. This CDR3 comprises 16 residues. In DNA, the CDR3 is TGTGCCAGCAGCTTGGTAGGACGGGGGATCACAGATACGCAGTATTTT. This codes for CASSLVGRGITDTQYF.

V usage is TRBV19 and J usage is TRBJ1-6, with D possibly matching TRBD1 (6 bases). The germline V gene encodes CDR1 LNHDA and CDR2 SQIVND (reference sequence). CDR3 size: 17 residues. Deletions cut 5 bases from V and 0 bases from J, with 14 bases between. This chain's CDR3 is CASSSEGVSSYNSPLHF. CDR3 DNA sequence: TGTGCCAGTAGTTCCGAGGGGGTTAGCTCCTATAATTCACCCCTCCACTTT.

This clone has a single count. The V call is TRBV5-4, the J call TRBJ1-2, with D tentatively TRBD1 (5 bases). There are 16 residues in the CDR3. CDR1 and CDR2 from the germline V gene are SGHNT and YYREEE (reference sequence). Trimming removed 1 base from V and 8 bases from J, with 21 bases in between. This CDR3 is CASSLIQARGIWGYTF. In DNA, the CDR3 is TGTGCCAGCAGCTTGATTCAGGCCCGGGGGATATGGGGCTACACCTTC.

The V and J genes are TRBV28 and TRBJ1-5; D remains unclear. V shed 5 bases and J shed 5 bases, with 19 bases lying between them. CDR3 size: 16 residues. CDR1 is MDHEN, CDR2 SYDVKM, per germline. Here the CDR3 DNA reads TGTGCCAGCAGTCCCCCTCCGGGTTCCACTCATCAGCCCCAGCATTTT. Translating it yields CASSPPPGSTHQPQHF. The full variable domain, completed using reference TRBV28 and TRBJ1-5, is DVKVTQSSRYLVKRTGEKVFLECVQDMDHENMFWYRQDPGLGLRLIYFSYDVKMKEKGDIPEGYSVSREKKERFSLILESASTNQTSMYLCASSPPPGSTHQPQHFGDGTRLSIL.

The chain is built from TRBV13 and TRBJ1-1, with TRBD1 matching 9 bases. The CDR3 loop spans 18 amino acids. Germline V CDR1 and CDR2: PRHDT, FYEKMQ (reference sequence). The junction had 19 bases not matched to a gene; V was cut back by 0 bases and J by 11 bases. CDR3 nucleotide sequence: TGTGCCAGCAGCTTAGGAACAGGGGGCCCCGTTCCATTGGTAGGGGCTTTCTTT. Translated, it gives CASSLGTGGPVPLVGAFF.

V usage is TRBV11-2 and J usage is TRBJ2-1, with a possible D match to TRBD1 (6 bases). This CDR3 spans 14 amino acids. In germline, CDR1 is SGHAT, CDR2 FQNNGV. V was trimmed by 7 bases and J by 8 bases, leaving 18 bases between them. CDR3 sequence: CASNSDRAGDEQFF. The DNA of the CDR3 is TGTGCCAGCAATTCAGATCGGGCAGGGGATGAGCAGTTCTTC.

The chain recombines TRBV10-3 with TRBJ1-1; 7 bases line up with TRBD1. In germline, CDR1 is ENHRY, CDR2 SYGVKD. The CDR3 runs to 16 residues. After removal of 7 bases from V and 0 bases from J, the junction contained 11 bases not matched to a gene. The CDR3 protein is CAIKDGTEKMNTEAFF. Here the CDR3 DNA reads TGTGCCATCAAAGACGGGACAGAAAAGATGAACACTGAAGCTTTCTTT.

This clone appeared a few times. V usage is TRBV28 and J usage is TRBJ1-2, with TRBD1 matching 10 bases. The CDR3 sequence is 17 residues long. Unmatched junction bases numbered 12, after V lost 5 bases and J lost 3 bases. Germline CDR1 and CDR2: MDHEN and SYDVKM. This CDR3 reads CASSDNPGGTGDYGYTF. CDR3 nucleotides: TGTGCCAGCAGTGATAACCCCGGCGGGACAGGGGACTATGGCTACACCTTC.

The chain couples TRBV5-3 to TRBJ2-7, with D tentatively TRBD1 (6 bases). TRBV5-3 carries the ORF label, with uncertain function. Deletions cut 7 bases from V and 1 base from J, with 21 bases between. CDR3 length: 16 residues. The CDR3 bases are TGTGCCAGAGGACCTGACAGGCCTTCTCTATCCTACGAGCAGTACTTC. It is translated as CARGPDRPSLSYEQYF.

V gene TRBV29-1 combines with J gene TRBJ2-5, with TRBD2 matching over 16 bases. Germline V lookup: CDR1 SQVTM, CDR2 ANQGSEA. This CDR3 is 19 amino acids long. V gave up 5 bases and J gave up 0 bases; unmatched junction bases: 12. The CDR3 nucleotides are TGCAGCGTTTGTGCGGGGCCCGGGACTAGCGGGGGGGACCAAGAGACCCAGTACTTC. This translates into CSVCAGPGTSGGDQETQYF.

This chain uses TRBV29-1 with TRBJ2-5; D is unclear. This CDR3 contains 14 residues. V was trimmed by 7 bases and J by 2 bases, leaving 17 bases between them. Germline V gives CDR1 SQVTM, CDR2 ANQGSEA. CDR3 in DNA: TGCAGCGAACAAAAGCCACAGAGACAAGAGACCCAGTACTTC. The encoded protein is CSEQKPQRQETQYF.

The genes are TRBV4-1 and TRBJ2-1, with D perhaps TRBD2 (6 bases). V shed 4 bases and J shed 0 bases, with 10 bases lying between them. From germline, CDR1 is MGHRA and CDR2 YSYEKL. CDR3 size: 15 residues. Here the CDR3 reads CASSLAGTSYNEQFF. In nucleotides, the CDR3 is TGCGCCAGCAGCCTGGCGGGGACCTCCTACAATGAGCAGTTCTTC.

The chain recombines TRBV5-1 with TRBJ1-1, with 8 bases identical to TRBD1. The CDR3 extends over 14 amino acids. Germline loops: CDR1 SGHRS, CDR2 YFSETQ. After removal of 4 bases from V and 1 base from J, the junction contained 3 bases not matched to a gene. This chain's CDR3 is CASSHDRGNTEAFF. In DNA, the CDR3 is TGCGCCAGCAGCCACGACAGGGGGAACACTGAAGCTTTCTTT. Based on the CDR3 plus reference TRBV5-1 and TRBJ1-1, the full variable domain is KAGVTQTPRYLIKTRGQQVTLSCSPISGHRSVSWYQQTPGQGLQFLFEYFSETQRNKGNFPGRFSGRQFSNSRSEMNVSTLELGDSALYLCASSHDRGNTEAFFGQGTRLTVV.

The chain has TRBV25-1 and TRBJ1-1; the match to TRBD1 covers 7 bases. Germline V gene sequence: CDR1 MGHDK, CDR2 SYGVNS. The CDR3 is 14 amino acids. The trim removed 7 bases at V and 1 base at J, leaving 6 bases unmatched. In DNA form, the CDR3 reads TGTGCCAGCACCATCAGGGGGAAGAACACTGAAGCTTTCTTT. It translates to CASTIRGKNTEAFF.